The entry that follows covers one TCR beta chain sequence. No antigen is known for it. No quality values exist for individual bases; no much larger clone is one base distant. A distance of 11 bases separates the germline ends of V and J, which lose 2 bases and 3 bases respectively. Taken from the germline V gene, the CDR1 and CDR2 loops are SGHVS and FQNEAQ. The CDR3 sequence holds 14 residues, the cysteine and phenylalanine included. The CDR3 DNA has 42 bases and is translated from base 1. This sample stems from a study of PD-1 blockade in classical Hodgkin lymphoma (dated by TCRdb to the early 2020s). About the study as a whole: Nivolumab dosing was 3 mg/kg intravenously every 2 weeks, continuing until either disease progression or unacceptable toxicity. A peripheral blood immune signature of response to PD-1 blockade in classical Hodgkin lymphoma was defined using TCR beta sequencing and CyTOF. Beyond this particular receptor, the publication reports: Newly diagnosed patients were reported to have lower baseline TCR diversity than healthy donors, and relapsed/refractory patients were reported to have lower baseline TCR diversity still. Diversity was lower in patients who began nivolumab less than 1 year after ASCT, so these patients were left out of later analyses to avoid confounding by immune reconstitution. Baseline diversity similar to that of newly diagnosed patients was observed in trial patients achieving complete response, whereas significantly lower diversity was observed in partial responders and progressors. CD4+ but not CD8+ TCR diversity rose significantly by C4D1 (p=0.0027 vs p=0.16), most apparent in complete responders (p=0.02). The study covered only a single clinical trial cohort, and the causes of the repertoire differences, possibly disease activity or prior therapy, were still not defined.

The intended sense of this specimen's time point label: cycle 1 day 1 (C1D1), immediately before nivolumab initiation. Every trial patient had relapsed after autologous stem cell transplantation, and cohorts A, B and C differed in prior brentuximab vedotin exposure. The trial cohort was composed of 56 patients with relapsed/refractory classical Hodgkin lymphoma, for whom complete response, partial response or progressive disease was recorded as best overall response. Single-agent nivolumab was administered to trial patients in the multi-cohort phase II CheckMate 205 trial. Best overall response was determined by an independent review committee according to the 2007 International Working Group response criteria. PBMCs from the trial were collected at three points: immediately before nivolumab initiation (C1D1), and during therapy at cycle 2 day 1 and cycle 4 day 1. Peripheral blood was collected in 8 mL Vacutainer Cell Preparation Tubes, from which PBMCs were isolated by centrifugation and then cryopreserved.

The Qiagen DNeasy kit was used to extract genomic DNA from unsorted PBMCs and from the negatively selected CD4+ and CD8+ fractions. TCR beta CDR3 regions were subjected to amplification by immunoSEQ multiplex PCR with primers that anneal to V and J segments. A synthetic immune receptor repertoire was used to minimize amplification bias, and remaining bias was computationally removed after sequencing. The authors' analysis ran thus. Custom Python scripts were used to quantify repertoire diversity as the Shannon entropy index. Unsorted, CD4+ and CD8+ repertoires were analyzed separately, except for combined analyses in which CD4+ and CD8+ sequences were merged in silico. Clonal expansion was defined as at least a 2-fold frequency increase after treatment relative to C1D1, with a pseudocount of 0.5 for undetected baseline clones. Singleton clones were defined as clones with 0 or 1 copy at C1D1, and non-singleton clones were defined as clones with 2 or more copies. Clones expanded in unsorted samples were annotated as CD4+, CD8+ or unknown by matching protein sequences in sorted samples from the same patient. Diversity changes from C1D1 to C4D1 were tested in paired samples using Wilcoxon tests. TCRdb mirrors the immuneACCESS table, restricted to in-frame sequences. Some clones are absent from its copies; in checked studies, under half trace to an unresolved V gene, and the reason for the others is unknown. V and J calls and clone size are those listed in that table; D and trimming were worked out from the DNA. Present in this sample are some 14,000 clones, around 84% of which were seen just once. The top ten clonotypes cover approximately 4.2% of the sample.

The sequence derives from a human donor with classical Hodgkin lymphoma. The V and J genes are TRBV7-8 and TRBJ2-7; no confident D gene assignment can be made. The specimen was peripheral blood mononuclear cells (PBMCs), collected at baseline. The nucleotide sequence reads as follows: TGTGCCAGCAGCTTACACGGATCTGACTACGAGCAGTACTTC. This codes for CASSLHGSDYEQYF.